The 9 T cell receptor beta chains in this list originate from one sample, sequenced in a study of Tregs in tolerant kidney transplant recipients. Clones were read by immunoSEQ multiplex PCR, and TCRdb kept only the in-frame ones, dropping some. The record lists 48,000 or so clones, of which the ten most abundant hold around 0.91%. The specimen was CD4+ T cells from blood, collected before the transplant. The receptors here all came from a human donor who received a combined kidney and bone marrow transplant.

Concerning this clone itself: The read terminates 3 residues ahead of where the CDR3 ends, so the germline J gene completes it. V is TRBV2 and J is TRBJ2-6; perhaps TRBD2 as D (6 bases). This CDR3 is built from 16 residues. CDR1 and CDR2 from the germline V gene are SNHLY and FYNNEI. Trimming took 3 bases from V and 0 from J, leaving 9 bases between them. The CDR3 spells CASSEGGGSGANVLTF. CDR3 bases read: TGTGCCAGCAGTGAGGGGGGAGGCTCTGGGGCCAACGTC.

On this clone itself: Coverage ceases 3 residues before the CDR3 finishes, and the germline J gene fills in the end. The chain uses TRBV5-1 and TRBJ2-7; D is perhaps TRBD2 (5 bases). Trimming took 4 bases from V and 2 from J, leaving 16 bases between them. Germline CDR1 and CDR2: SGHRS and YFSETQ. This CDR3 has 15 amino acids. CDR3 in amino acids: CASSHASTNAYEQYF. Incomplete CDR3 DNA: TGCGCCAGCAGCCATGCTAGCACGAACGCCTACGAG. Full variable domain (rest looked up from reference TRBV5-1 and TRBJ2-7): KAGVTQTPRYLIKTRGQQVTLSCSPISGHRSVSWYQQTPGQGLQFLFEYFSETQRNKGNFPGRFSGRQFSNSRSEMNVSTLELGDSALYLCASSHASTNAYEQYFGPGTRLTVT.

For this clone: The read ends 3 residues early relative to the CDR3; the germline J gene fills the gap. The V gene is TRBV7-9, the J gene TRBJ2-7; a possible D gene is TRBD1 (5 bases). Germline V gives CDR1 SEHNR, CDR2 FQNEAQ (reference sequence). V was pared by 0 bases and J by 2 bases, with 8 bases between. The length of the CDR3 is 14 residues. The covered CDR3 bases are TGTGCCAGCAGCTTAGCGCCGACAGCCTACGAG. Its protein is CASSLAPTAYE. The full CDR3 protein reads CASSLAPTAYEQYF.

Comment on this clone: The read ends 3 residues early relative to the CDR3; the germline J gene fills the gap. V and J are TRBV20-1 and TRBJ2-7, with TRBD1 identical over 7 bases. This CDR3 spans 15 amino acids. Per the germline V gene, CDR1 is DFQATT and CDR2 is SNEGSKA (reference sequence). After removal of 4 bases from V and 3 bases from J, the junction contained 12 bases not matched to a gene. CDR3 protein: CSATTGTDPYYEQYF. The part of the CDR3 DNA that was read is TGCAGTGCTACTACCGGGACAGATCCCTACTACGAG.

Note on this clone: The read finishes 3 residues shy of the CDR3 end, and the germline J gene is used to complete it. V is TRBV20-1 and J is TRBJ2-7; TRBD1 matches 7 bases. Trimming took 6 bases from V and 0 from J; bases not matched to a gene: 8. Germline loops: CDR1 DFQATT, CDR2 SNEGSKA (reference sequence). The CDR3 runs 14 residues. CDR3 loop: CSATGTASSYEQYF. The sequenced part of the CDR3 DNA is TGCAGTGCAACGGGGACAGCGAGCTCCTACGAG.

Comment on this clone: The read ends 3 residues early relative to the CDR3; the germline J gene fills the gap. The gene calls are TRBV19 and TRBJ1-1; TRBD1 matches at 9 bases. Germline lookup yields CDR1 LNHDA and CDR2 SQIVND (reference sequence). This CDR3 contains 17 residues. After removal of 4 bases from V and 3 bases from J, the junction contained 12 bases not matched to a gene. The CDR3 spells CASSRIPQQGAYTEAFF. The part of the CDR3 DNA that was read is TGTGCCAGTAGTAGGATCCCTCAACAGGGGGCTTACACTGAA.

Note on this clone: With the read ending 3 residues before the CDR3 end, the germline J gene is used to fill in that end. The chain couples TRBV5-1 to TRBJ2-3; 9 nucleotides match TRBD2. V was clipped by 4 bases and J by 5 bases; unmatched bases: 11. Germline V CDR1 and CDR2: SGHRS, YFSETQ. This CDR3 region has 16 residues. CDR3 DNA (partial): TGCGCCAGCAGCCCCGGGGTAGCGGGAGAACAAGATACG. Residues: CASSPGVAGEQDT. The CDR3, in full, reads CASSPGVAGEQDTQYF.

A remark on this clone: The read is 3 residues too short to cover the CDR3 end, so that end is filled in from the germline J gene. The genes are TRBV20-1 and TRBJ2-7, with 7 bases identical to TRBD1. V lost 3 bases to trimming and J lost 1 base; unmatched junction nucleotides: 3. This CDR3 has 13 amino acids. Germline V gene sequence: CDR1 DFQATT, CDR2 SNEGSKA (reference sequence). The sequenced part of the CDR3 DNA is TGCAGTGCTAGCCGACAGGGTTCCTACGAG. Its translation: CSASRQGSYE. The whole CDR3 region reads CSASRQGSYEQYF.

Concerning this clone: Germline and junction disagree at one end, which may indicate a read error. The read falls 3 residues short of the CDR3 end, and the missing part is taken from the germline J gene. V is TRBV7-7 and J is TRBJ2-3, with D possibly TRBD1 on 5 matching bases. This CDR3 has 14 amino acids. Germline CDR1 reads SSHAT; CDR2 reads FNYEAQ (reference sequence). CDR3 bases read: TGTGCTAGCAGCTTAGGTCAGGGATTTGATACG. This gives the protein CASSLGQGFDT. In full, the CDR3 is CASSLGQGFDTQYF.